This TCR beta chain emerged from a study of blood T cells in healthy people across ages (dated by TCRdb to about 2015). Context from the whole study: In model experiments, roughly one uniquely barcoded TCR beta cDNA molecule per two T cells was captured by template switching. To avoid experimental bias, donors of different ages were distributed randomly across sequencing lanes. Four age groups were formed from the donors: young (average approximately 15 years), middle-aged (just under 40), aged (approximately 60) and long-lived (more than 75). To track age-related changes in TCR beta repertoire diversity, the study relied on deep sequencing normalized with unique cDNA molecular identifiers. For two donors (one aged 18 to 29 and one aged 80 or older), the study analyzed two additional independent replicas of 1 million unique cDNA reads from the same blood draw. General findings and caveats noted by the study authors: Because donor CMV infection status was unknown, age-related changes in expanded clonotypes were potentially confounded. The percentage of naive T cells measured by flow cytometry correlated strongly with observed TCR beta diversity. As age increased, observed TCR beta diversity per million T cells dropped in a roughly linear way, and a significant reduction was already evident by age 40. Conclusive comparison of naive and antigen-experienced compartments was prevented by the profiling of bulk unsorted PBMCs. The long-lived group showed more naive CD4+ T cells, fewer expanded clones and increased TCR diversity than the aged group, suggesting age selection. Estimates of total diversity based on one million sequenced T cells were regarded as lower bounds and as underestimates.

A remark on this clonotype: Its antigen is unknown. No much larger clone exists at a distance of one base, and base qualities are not known.

The library was obtained by 5' RACE. Sequencing instrument: Illumina HiSeq 2500. A second PCR of about 6 to 11 cycles was performed with a sample-barcoded 5' primer and a J-beta primer mix. A template-switch 5' adaptor carrying 12 random nucleotides introduced a unique molecular identifier onto each TCR beta cDNA molecule. Each sample yielded at least 3 million CDR3-containing paired-end reads. All of the RNA was converted into first-strand cDNA using the Mint cDNA synthesis kit, with a TRBC-specific oligonucleotide serving as the primer. Following uracil-DNA glycosylase treatment, a first 18-cycle PCR with universal primers M1SS and BC2_uni_R was performed on all cDNA. In the source study's methods: For normalization, 1 million high-quality reads, each with a distinct molecular identifier, were randomly selected from each sample. Instead of being binned into consensus sequences, reads with shared molecular identifiers were discarded. MiTCR, run with a Q25 quality threshold and the strictest error-elimination algorithm, handled CDR3 identification, clonotype clustering and error correction. A nonparametric unseen species model with Euler transformation was used to estimate lower-bound total TCR beta diversity. Using fastp at Q25 and MiXCR, TCRdb reprocessed the public reads and kept productive beta chains. For every CDR3 protein sequence, its rows merge into one entry that carries the most common genes and DNA. What appears here as the V and J calls and clone size reflects TCRdb's work, not the paper's. The sample profile shows some 800,000 distinct CDR3 sequences; around 45% of them were found once. The top ten hold about 21% of the sample.

CDR1 and CDR2, looked up from the germline V gene, are SGHTA and FQGTGA. A distance of 11 bases separates the germline ends of V and J, which lose 4 bases and 5 bases respectively. The CDR3 runs 14 residues from the cysteine to the phenylalanine. Solely the CDR3 DNA is kept, with 42 bases framed from the first base. The approximately 39 donors, aged about 6 to 95 years, were systemically healthy Caucasian individuals from Russia. About 10 milliliters of peripheral blood were collected from each donor into EDTA-treated Vacutainer tubes. Ficoll-Paque density-gradient centrifugation was used to isolate PBMCs, with at least 7 million per sample. Trizol reagent was used to extract total RNA from PBMCs, with at least 5.5 micrograms per sample. For every donor, flow cytometry on a PBMC aliquot measured the percentage of naive CD45RAhigh/CD27high T cells.

The V gene is TRBV7-3 and the J gene is TRBJ2-2; the D call is possibly TRBD1 or TRBD2, each sharing 5 bases. This receptor was taken from a man aged 55-75 years in good health. Sequenced material: blood. DNA sequence: TGTGCCAGCAGCTCTGGGGGACGTACCGGGGAGCTGTTTTTT. Its product reads: CASSSGGRTGELFF.